What follows are 14 T cell receptor beta chains derived from one specimen sequenced in a study of CD8+CD57+ T cells in acquired aplastic anemia. The template used for profiling TCR beta VDJ and CDR3 was genomic DNA. TCRdb used MiXCR to reprocess the reads, holding one entry per CDR3 protein. The repertoire holds 200,000 to 300,000 distinct CDR3 sequences, with 82% as singletons. All sequencing subjects had displayed CD8+CD57+ cell expansion on flow cytometry. The sample comprised sorted CD4+, CD8+, or CD8+CD57+ T cells (not recorded which) from PBMCs. The receptors stem from a human donor with aplastic anemia.

The V gene is TRBV9, the J gene TRBJ1-2; D call uncertain. Between the trimmed V and J ends, which lost 4 bases and 9 bases, there was a span of 25 bases. The CDR3 covers 16 residues. From germline, CDR1 is SGDLS and CDR2 YYNGEE. The CDR3 loop is CASSLERERVVYSYTF. Here the CDR3 DNA reads TGTGCCAGCAGCTTGGAGAGGGAACGGGTCGTATACAGCTACACCTTC.

As to this clonotype: At one of its ends the junction is not consistent with the germline gene, which may arise from a read error. DNA for the CDR3: TGTGCCAGCGGCTTAGCGCACGGGGATACGCAGTATTTT. Translated, it gives CASGLAHGDTQYF. The J gene is TRBJ2-3, the V gene TRBV11-1; D may be TRBD2 (5 bases). Germline V gene data show CDR1 as SGHAT and CDR2 as FQDESV (reference sequence). This CDR3 is built from 13 residues. The whole variable domain, filled in from reference TRBV11-1 and TRBJ2-3, reads EAEVAQSPRYKITEKSQAVAFWCDPISGHATLYWYRQILGQGPELLVQFQDESVVDDSQLPKDRFSAERLKGVDSTLKIQPAELGDSAMYLCASGLAHGDTQYFGPGTRLTVL.

This clonotype was counted a few times. This CDR3 is CSVNGQGRLYGYTF. CDR3 in DNA: TGCAGCGTGAACGGACAGGGGAGGCTATATGGCTACACCTTC. This rearrangement joins TRBV29-1 to TRBJ1-2, with 9 bases fitting TRBD1. The CDR3 runs 14 residues. Germline trimming cut 6 bases from V and 5 bases from J; bases unmatched to any gene: 10. Per germline, CDR1 SQVTM and CDR2 ANQGSEA.

Remarks on this clonotype: The junction and the germline gene differ at one end; a read error may be behind it. The chain uses TRBV15 and TRBJ2-6; 11 nucleotides align to TRBD1. CDR1 is LNHNV and CDR2 is YYDKDF in the germline V gene (reference sequence). CDR3 length: 16 residues. Here the CDR3 reads CASSIAGQGGAIVRTF. Written as DNA, the CDR3 is TGTGCCAGCAGCATAGCGGGACAGGGGGGGGCCATCGTGAGGACTTTC.

DNA for the CDR3: TGTGCCAGCAGCTTAGGGGGAGGAAACGATCCGCAGGAGCAGTTCTTC. This sequence encodes CASSLGGGNDPQEQFF. The chain links TRBV7-8 to TRBJ2-1; possible D gene TRBD2, 6 bases. The CDR3 contains 16 residues. The germline gives CDR1 SGHVS, CDR2 FQNEAQ. Trimming took off 1 base at V and 10 bases at J, with 20 bases between the two ends.

The chain uses TRBV5-5 and TRBJ1-1, with D uncertain. V was clipped by 4 bases and J by 1 base, with 11 bases between them. CDR1 and CDR2 (germline): SGHKS, YYEKEE (reference sequence). The CDR3 loop spans 14 amino acids. The CDR3 coding sequence is TGTGCCAGCAGCGTAGGTCCAGGGAACACTGAAGCTTTCTTT. It is translated as CASSVGPGNTEAFF.

CDR3 sequence: CASSFYRSGASDGDRDTDTQYF. CDR3 DNA sequence: TGTGCCAGCAGCTTCTACAGAAGCGGGGCTAGCGACGGGGACAGGGACACAGATACGCAGTATTTT. The chain links TRBV7-9 to TRBJ2-3, with 9 bases identical to TRBD1. The CDR3 loop spans 22 amino acids. The junction had 24 bases not matched to a gene; V was cut back by 3 bases and J by 2 bases. CDR1 is SEHNR and CDR2 is FQNEAQ in the germline V gene (reference sequence). The variable domain in full, with the rest retrieved from reference TRBV7-9 and TRBJ2-3, is DTGVSQNPRHKITKRGQNVTFRCDPISEHNRLYWYRQTLGQGPEFLTYFQNEAQLEKSRLLSDRFSAERPKGSFSTLEIQRTEQGDSAMYLCASSFYRSGASDGDRDTDTQYFGPGTRLTVL.

The chain is built from TRBV29-1 and TRBJ1-1; a weak D match, TRBD1 (5 bases). This CDR3 has 11 amino acids. Per the germline V gene, CDR1 is SQVTM and CDR2 is ANQGSEA. The V gene lost 4 bases and the J gene lost 3 bases, with 6 bases spanning the gap. The CDR3 protein is CSVGRDTEAFF. CDR3 in DNA: TGCAGCGTTGGCAGGGACACTGAAGCTTTCTTT.

This chain links TRBV7-9 with TRBJ2-7; D might be TRBD1 or TRBD2, each matching 5 bases. The end of the DNA fits TRBJ2-5 better, so the J call may be wrong. This CDR3 is 14 amino acids long. Germline V gene lookup returns CDR1 SEHNR and CDR2 FQNEAQ (reference sequence). The CDR3 DNA sequence: TGTGCCAGCAGCCCGAGGGGCTTGGACGAGACCCAGTACTTC. This translates into CASSPRGLDETQYF.

A few counts support this clonotype. V usage is TRBV9 and J usage is TRBJ2-3; D unclear. Germline assignment: CDR1 SGDLS and CDR2 YYNGEE. V lost 0 bases to trimming and J lost 15 bases, with 20 bases between them. The length of the CDR3 is 14 residues. In nucleotides, the CDR3 is TGTGCCAGCAGCGTAGGTTCCGATACGCATTATTTTTATTTT. Translation: CASSVGSDTHYFYF.

As regards this clonotype: The missing conserved phenylalanine or tryptophan at the end of this CDR3 makes a read error likely. The DNA is left out, because the CDR3 cannot be placed on it with certainty; the CDR3 is given as TCRdb lists it. The chain employs TRBV7-2 and TRBJ2-3; the table assigns TRBD1, which was not confirmed against the DNA. In germline, CDR1 is SGHTA, CDR2 FQGNSA. Termini included, the CDR3 measures 12 amino acids. CDR3 region: CASSVATGGRSV.

A few counts support this clonotype. V is TRBV11-2 and J is TRBJ1-6, with D uncertain. Germline CDR1 SGHAT, CDR2 FQNNGV. The CDR3 loop spans 16 amino acids. With 3 bases removed from V and 3 bases from J, the gap between germline ends came to 12 bases. CDR3 sequence: CASSFQRSGYNSPLHF. DNA for the CDR3: TGTGCCAGCAGCTTTCAAAGAAGCGGCTATAATTCACCCCTCCACTTT.

The rearrangement uses TRBV20-1 and TRBJ2-1; the match to TRBD2 covers 8 bases. V gave up 1 base and J gave up 13 bases; unmatched junction bases: 6. CDR3 length: 12 amino acids. The V gene's germline CDR1 is DFQATT and CDR2 SNEGSKA (reference sequence). This CDR3 is CSARAPLAGQFF. The CDR3 DNA reads as TGCAGTGCTAGAGCACCCTTAGCGGGACAGTTCTTC.

Regarding this clonotype: Germline and junction disagree at one end, which may indicate a read error. This sequence joins TRBV20-1 and TRBJ1-1, with D hard to call. Germline loops: CDR1 DFQATT, CDR2 SNEGSKA (reference sequence). The CDR3 totals 15 residues. Here the CDR3 DNA reads TGCAGTGCCAGTCCTTGGGGAGGCAACTACACTGAGGCTTTCTTT. It encodes CSASPWGGNYTEAFF.